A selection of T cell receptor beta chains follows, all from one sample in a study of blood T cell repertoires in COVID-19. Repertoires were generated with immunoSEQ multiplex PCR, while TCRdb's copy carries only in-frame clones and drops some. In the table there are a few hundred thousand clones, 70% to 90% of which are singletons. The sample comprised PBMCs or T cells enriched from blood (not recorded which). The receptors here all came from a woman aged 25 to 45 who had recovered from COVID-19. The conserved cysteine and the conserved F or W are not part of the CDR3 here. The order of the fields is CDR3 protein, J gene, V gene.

cdr3_aa: ASSRAGYNGYT
j_call: TRBJ1-2
v_call: TRBV4-1

cdr3_aa: ASSLVEAGDTEAF
j_call: TRBJ1-1
v_call: TRBV7-9

cdr3_aa: ASSWDRGVDEQF
j_call: TRBJ2-1
v_call: TRBV28

cdr3_aa: ASSNTAGELNYEQY
j_call: TRBJ2-7
v_call: TRBV11-2

cdr3_aa: ASTPRSVTRRGTGELF
j_call: TRBJ2-2
v_call: TRBV3-1/TRBV3-2

cdr3_aa: ASSVGQGLAKNIQY
j_call: TRBJ2-4
v_call: TRBV9

cdr3_aa: ASTLTGTNTEAF
j_call: TRBJ1-1
v_call: TRBV19

cdr3_aa: AWSVGRGNEQF
j_call: TRBJ2-1
v_call: TRBV30

cdr3_aa: ASSLADYGEQF
j_call: TRBJ2-1
v_call: TRBV7-9

cdr3_aa: ASSLQGDSNQPQH
j_call: TRBJ1-5
v_call: TRBV2

cdr3_aa: ASSPTQISRTGYFSPLH
j_call: TRBJ1-6
v_call: TRBV7-8

cdr3_aa: SVDRQGNTGELF
j_call: TRBJ2-2
v_call: TRBV29-1

cdr3_aa: ASSSPGPKKGYT
j_call: TRBJ1-2
v_call: TRBV25-1

cdr3_aa: ASRRGGQETQY
j_call: TRBJ2-5
v_call: TRBV3-1/TRBV3-2

cdr3_aa: ASSPLTGIYGYT
j_call: TRBJ1-2
v_call: TRBV4-1